This is a list of T cell receptor beta chains from one sample in a study of beta chain features in type 1 diabetes. Sequenced by immunoSEQ multiplex PCR; TCRdb stores in-frame clones only, minus some. The table lists about 400,000 clones, roughly an eighth of them singletons, with 0.008% to 0.011% in the top ten. The material sequenced was naive CD4+ T cells from blood. Receptors were obtained from a woman aged 18-29 years with type 1 diabetes. Both conserved end residues are part of each CDR3. Fields, in order: clone size, J gene, V gene, D gene, CDR3 protein, CDR3 DNA. The D gene is left open where the match is weak. Size tells how often a clone was seen (once, few, many) or the class of an expanded clone, and some rows leave it out.

clone_size: .
j_call: TRBJ2-7
v_call: TRBV29-1
d_call: .
cdr3_aa: CSVESGDEQYF
cdr3_nt: TGCAGCGTTGAGTCAGGGGACGAGCAGTACTTC

clone_size: .
j_call: TRBJ2-2
v_call: TRBV27
d_call: .
cdr3_aa: CASSFSRAGELFF
cdr3_nt: TGTGCCAGCAGTTTCTCCCGTGCCGGGGAGCTGTTTTTT

clone_size: .
j_call: TRBJ1-4
v_call: TRBV7-8
d_call: TRBD1
cdr3_aa: CASSFGTAGGGRSNEKLFF
cdr3_nt: TGTGCCAGCAGCTTCGGGACAGCGGGGGGAGGTAGATCTAATGAAAAACTGTTTTTT

clone_size: .
j_call: TRBJ2-6
v_call: TRBV10-3
d_call: TRBD1
cdr3_aa: CATHGTAISGANVLTF
cdr3_nt: TGTGCCACCCACGGGACAGCCATCTCTGGGGCCAACGTCCTGACTTTC

clone_size: .
j_call: TRBJ2-5
v_call: TRBV30
d_call: .
cdr3_aa: CAWTDSESGETQYF
cdr3_nt: TGTGCCTGGACAGACAGTGAATCTGGAGAGACCCAGTACTTC

clone_size: .
j_call: TRBJ1-1
v_call: TRBV7-9
d_call: TRBD1
cdr3_aa: CASSRTGDTEAFF
cdr3_nt: TGTGCCAGCAGCCGAACAGGGGACACTGAAGCTTTCTTT

clone_size: .
j_call: TRBJ2-4
v_call: TRBV28
d_call: TRBD1
cdr3_aa: CASSRGQLGVGIQYF
cdr3_nt: TGTGCCAGCAGCCGGGGACAGTTGGGGGTAGGGATTCAGTACTTC

clone_size: .
j_call: TRBJ2-5
v_call: TRBV6-5
d_call: .
cdr3_aa: CASSYGGQGETQYF
cdr3_nt: TGTGCCAGCAGTTACGGGGGCCAGGGAGAGACCCAGTACTTC

clone_size: .
j_call: TRBJ2-7
v_call: TRBV15
d_call: TRBD2
cdr3_aa: CATSRVRGTSGFYEQYF
cdr3_nt: TGTGCCACCAGCAGAGTCCGGGGGACTAGCGGTTTCTACGAGCAGTACTTC

clone_size: .
j_call: TRBJ2-7
v_call: TRBV4-3
d_call: .
cdr3_aa: CASSQAGGLGEQYF
cdr3_nt: TGCGCCAGCAGCCAGGCCGGCGGATTGGGCGAGCAGTACTTC

clone_size: .
j_call: TRBJ1-1
v_call: TRBV12-2
d_call: .
cdr3_aa: CASRLVRETEAFF
cdr3_nt: TGTGCAAGTCGCTTAGTAAGGGAGACTGAAGCTTTCTTT

clone_size: few
j_call: TRBJ1-1
v_call: TRBV5-4
d_call: TRBD1
cdr3_aa: CASSSGQGPNTEAFF
cdr3_nt: TGTGCCAGCAGCTCCGGACAGGGGCCGAACACTGAAGCTTTCTTT

clone_size: .
j_call: TRBJ1-5
v_call: TRBV30
d_call: .
cdr3_aa: CAWSQGLGGARDQPQHF
cdr3_nt: TGTGCCTGGAGTCAGGGCCTTGGGGGGGCGCGGGATCAGCCCCAGCATTTT

clone_size: few
j_call: TRBJ2-7
v_call: TRBV30
d_call: TRBD2
cdr3_aa: CASSGGREPYEQYF
cdr3_nt: TGTGCCTCCTCGGGGGGGAGAGAGCCCTACGAGCAGTACTTC

clone_size: .
j_call: TRBJ2-7
v_call: TRBV7-9
d_call: .
cdr3_aa: CASSYAGNPYEQYF
cdr3_nt: TGTGCCAGCAGCTACGCAGGGAACCCCTACGAGCAGTACTTC

clone_size: few
j_call: TRBJ1-5
v_call: TRBV4-3
d_call: .
cdr3_aa: CASSRGGGQPQHF
cdr3_nt: TGCGCCAGCAGTAGAGGGGGTGGTCAGCCCCAGCATTTT

clone_size: few
j_call: TRBJ2-3
v_call: TRBV5-1
d_call: .
cdr3_aa: CASSLAKNLAGPSTDTQYF
cdr3_nt: TGCGCCAGCAGCTTGGCCAAAAACTTGGCGGGTCCTAGCACAGATACGCAGTATTTT

clone_size: .
j_call: TRBJ1-6
v_call: TRBV7-8
d_call: .
cdr3_aa: CASLTSREPRGSPLHF
cdr3_nt: TGTGCCAGCTTAACCTCCAGGGAACCTAGAGGATCACCCCTCCACTTT

clone_size: .
j_call: TRBJ2-5
v_call: TRBV7-9
d_call: TRBD2
cdr3_aa: CASSPKSGGEPGTQYF
cdr3_nt: TGTGCCAGCAGCCCGAAAAGCGGGGGGGAACCTGGGACCCAGTACTTC

clone_size: few
j_call: TRBJ2-4
v_call: TRBV10-3
d_call: TRBD1
cdr3_aa: CAIRAGTGRDIQYF
cdr3_nt: TGTGCCATCAGGGCCGGGACAGGGAGGGACATTCAGTACTTC

clone_size: .
j_call: TRBJ1-6
v_call: TRBV5-4
d_call: TRBD1
cdr3_aa: CASSLRDRGSPLHF
cdr3_nt: TGTGCCAGCAGCTTGCGCGACAGGGGTTCACCCCTCCACTTT

clone_size: few
j_call: TRBJ2-3
v_call: TRBV11-3
d_call: TRBD2
cdr3_aa: CASSLDSGTQYF
cdr3_nt: TGTGCCAGCAGCTTAGATAGCGGGACGCAGTATTTT

clone_size: once
j_call: TRBJ1-2
v_call: TRBV5-4
d_call: TRBD1
cdr3_aa: CASSPQGQGDGYGYTF
cdr3_nt: TGTGCCAGCAGCCCCCAGGGGCAGGGGGATGGCTATGGCTACACCTTC

clone_size: .
j_call: TRBJ2-3
v_call: TRBV5-1
d_call: TRBD1
cdr3_aa: CASSVGTGEDTQYF
cdr3_nt: TGCGCCAGCAGCGTGGGGACAGGGGAAGATACGCAGTATTTT

clone_size: .
j_call: TRBJ1-2
v_call: TRBV29-1
d_call: TRBD1
cdr3_aa: CSASGTAHHYGYTF
cdr3_nt: TGCAGCGCTTCAGGGACAGCTCATCACTATGGCTACACCTTC

clone_size: few
j_call: TRBJ1-5
v_call: TRBV30
d_call: .
cdr3_aa: CAWSRGSYSNQPQHF
cdr3_nt: TGTGCCTGGAGTCGCGGATCTTATAGCAATCAGCCCCAGCATTTT